One sample yielded the 8 T cell receptor beta chains listed below, sequenced in a study of spatial heterogeneity in lung cancer. Regarding time point: sample taken at primary tumor resection. TCRdb re-derived calls from the 5' RACE reads in MiXCR, one entry per CDR3 protein. The table lists about 39,000 distinct CDR3 sequences, approximately 3% of them singletons, with 36% in the top ten. The sample consisted of normal lung tissue next to the tumor, taken at surgery. Every receptor here comes from a male donor with early-stage non-small cell lung cancer.

This clonotype was seen at least ten times. The V and J genes are TRBV5-1 and TRBJ2-2; 8 nucleotides match TRBD1. J was trimmed by 5 bases and V by 6 bases; bases with no gene match: 9. The CDR3 totals 15 residues. CDR1 is SGHRS, CDR2 YFSETQ, per germline. The CDR3 nucleotides are TGCGCCAGCACCCCAGGACAGGGAACTACCGGGGAGCTGTTTTTT. Translating it yields CASTPGQGTTGELFF.

This clonotype showed up many times. V usage is TRBV7-9 and J usage is TRBJ1-2; 8 bases align to TRBD1. The germline V gene encodes CDR1 SEHNR and CDR2 FQNEAQ (reference sequence). This CDR3 has 15 amino acids. Trimming removed 4 bases from V and 0 bases from J; junction bases left unmatched: 4. The chain's CDR3 is CASSSYRGANYGYTF. CDR3 bases: TGTGCCAGCAGCTCGTACAGGGGGGCTAACTATGGCTACACCTTC. Combining the CDR3 with reference TRBV7-9 and TRBJ1-2 gives the whole variable domain DTGVSQNPRHKITKRGQNVTFRCDPISEHNRLYWYRQTLGQGPEFLTYFQNEAQLEKSRLLSDRFSAERPKGSFSTLEIQRTEQGDSAMYLCASSSYRGANYGYTFGSGTRLTVV.

This clonotype was recorded at least ten times. The chain recombines TRBV20-1 with TRBJ1-1; 7 nucleotides match TRBD1. The CDR3 loop spans 13 amino acids. Looked up from germline, CDR1 is DFQATT and CDR2 is SNEGSKA (reference sequence). V lost 5 bases to trimming and J lost 5 bases; unmatched junction nucleotides: 8. The CDR3 is CSAQGGAGTEAFF. The CDR3, as DNA: TGCAGTGCTCAAGGGGGCGCAGGAACTGAAGCTTTCTTT.

This clonotype was detected many times. The rearrangement uses TRBV18 and TRBJ1-2; unclear D gene. CDR1 is KGHSH and CDR2 is LQKENI in the germline V gene. Between the trimmed V and J ends, which lost 2 bases and 6 bases, there was a span of 10 bases. The CDR3 covers 13 residues. CDR3 residues: CASSPRQEDGYTF. For the CDR3, the DNA is TGTGCCAGCTCACCAAGGCAGGAAGATGGCTACACCTTC.

At least ten counts were recorded for this clonotype. This chain connects TRBV5-1 to TRBJ1-1, with TRBD1 as a possible D gene (5 bases). Trimming stripped 0 bases from V and 4 bases from J, with 13 bases between. The CDR3 is 15 amino acids. Germline-derived CDR1 and CDR2 are SGHRS and YFSETQ. This chain's CDR3 is CASSLGAQGTTEAFF. The CDR3, as DNA: TGCGCCAGCAGCTTGGGGGCGCAAGGGACCACTGAAGCTTTCTTT.

This clonotype was recorded at least ten times. V and J are TRBV27 and TRBJ2-2; 9 bases map to TRBD1. CDR3 length: 17 amino acids. Germline loops: CDR1 MNHEY, CDR2 SMNVEV (reference sequence). Trimming took 0 bases from V and 4 from J; bases not matched to a gene: 6. CDR3 nucleotide sequence: TGTGCCAGCAGTTTATCATACGGGACAGGGCTCACCGGGGAGCTGTTTTTT. Translation: CASSLSYGTGLTGELFF.

This clonotype was seen repeatedly, ten times or more. The rearrangement uses TRBV20-1 and TRBJ2-3; 8 positions agree with TRBD1. Germline assignment: CDR1 DFQATT and CDR2 SNEGSKA (reference sequence). V lost 3 bases, J lost 5 bases, and 10 bases stayed unmatched. CDR3 length: 15 amino acids. CDR3 nucleotides: TGCAGTGCTAGGGGAAGGGGACAGGCAAGAGATACGCAGTATTTT. It encodes CSARGRGQARDTQYF.

In this sample, this clonotype turned up many times. This chain joins TRBV28 and TRBJ1-1; D unresolved. This CDR3 comprises 13 residues. Trimming stripped 3 bases from V and 8 bases from J, with 13 bases between. In germline, CDR1 is MDHEN, CDR2 SYDVKM. This CDR3 reads CASSFYSRGEAFF. CDR3 coding DNA: TGTGCCAGCAGTTTTTACAGCCGAGGAGAAGCTTTCTTT.